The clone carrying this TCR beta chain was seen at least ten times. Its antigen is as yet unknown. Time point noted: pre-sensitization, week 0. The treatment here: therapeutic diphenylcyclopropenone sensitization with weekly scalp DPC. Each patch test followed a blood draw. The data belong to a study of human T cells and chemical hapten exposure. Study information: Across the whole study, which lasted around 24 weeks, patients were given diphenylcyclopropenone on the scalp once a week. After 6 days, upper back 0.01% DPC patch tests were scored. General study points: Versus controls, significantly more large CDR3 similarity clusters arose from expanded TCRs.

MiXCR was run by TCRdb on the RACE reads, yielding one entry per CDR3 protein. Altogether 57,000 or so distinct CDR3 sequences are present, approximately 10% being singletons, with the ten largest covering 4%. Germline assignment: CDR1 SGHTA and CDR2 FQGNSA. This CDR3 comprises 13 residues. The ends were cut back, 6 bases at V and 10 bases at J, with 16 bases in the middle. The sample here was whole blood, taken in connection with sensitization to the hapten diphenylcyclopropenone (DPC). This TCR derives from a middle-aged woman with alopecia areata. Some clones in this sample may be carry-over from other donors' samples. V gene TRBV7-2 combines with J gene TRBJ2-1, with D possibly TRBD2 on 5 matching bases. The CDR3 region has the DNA TGTGCCAGCAGGAGAACTAGAGAGGGCGAGCAGTTCTTC. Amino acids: CASRRTREGEQFF.